Shown below are 31 T cell receptor beta chains from a single sample sequenced in a study of graft-versus-host responses after intestinal transplantation. Libraries were prepared by immunoSEQ multiplex PCR; TCRdb keeps only in-frame clonotypes and omits some of them. The data contain some 96,000 clones, around 90% of them seen just once; the ten biggest clones take up about 16%. This sample comprised PBMCs, obtained 453 days after intestinal transplant. The receptors here all came from a human patient who received an intestinal transplant, so some T cells may come from the graft donor.

The genes are TRBV7-9 and TRBJ2-1; 10 bases agree with TRBD2. The CDR3 extends over 18 amino acids. Germline CDR1 reads SEHNR; CDR2 reads FQNEAQ (reference sequence). The J segment lost 5 bases and the V segment lost 5 bases, leaving 15 bases of the junction unmatched. CDR3 loop: CASSPLGLAGAKDNEQFF. DNA of the CDR3: TGTGCCAGCAGCCCGCTAGGGCTAGCGGGGGCCAAGGACAATGAGCAGTTCTTC. Variable domain in full (rest from reference TRBV7-9 and TRBJ2-1): DTGVSQNPRHKITKRGQNVTFRCDPISEHNRLYWYRQTLGQGPEFLTYFQNEAQLEKSRLLSDRFSAERPKGSFSTLEIQRTEQGDSAMYLCASSPLGLAGAKDNEQFFGPGTRLTVL.

The chain combines TRBV2 with TRBJ2-1; D is possibly TRBD2 (5 bases). The V and J ends lost 0 bases and 4 bases respectively, with 10 bases between them. This CDR3 is 15 amino acids long. Looked up from germline, CDR1 is SNHLY and CDR2 is FYNNEI. CDR3 amino acids: CASSEARVGYNEQFF. In DNA form, the CDR3 reads TGTGCCAGCAGTGAAGCGAGGGTAGGGTACAATGAGCAGTTCTTC. Complete variable domain (other parts from reference TRBV2 and TRBJ2-1): EPEVTQTPSHQVTQMGQEVILRCVPISNHLYFYWYRQILGQKVEFLVSFYNNEISEKSEIFDDQFSVERPDGSNFTLKIRSTKLEDSAMYFCASSEARVGYNEQFFGPGTRLTVL.

The J gene is TRBJ1-2, the V gene TRBV11-3, with a weak D call TRBD1 (5 bases). Trimming took off 4 bases at V and 6 bases at J, with 12 bases between the two ends. The CDR3 spans 13 residues. The germline CDR1 and CDR2 sequences are SGHNT and YENEEA. CDR3 DNA sequence: TGTGCCAGCAGCTGGGCCGTGGGACATGGCTACACCTTC. Residues: CASSWAVGHGYTF.

The gene calls are TRBV7-8 and TRBJ2-7; D may correspond to TRBD1 or TRBD2 (5 bases each). This CDR3 has 17 residues. Germline V lookup: CDR1 SGHVS, CDR2 FQNEAQ. V lost 2 bases and J 0 bases, leaving 17 bases between the germline ends. This chain's CDR3 is CASSLPGTPYSSYEQYF. In DNA, the CDR3 is TGTGCCAGCAGCTTACCCGGGACGCCATACAGCTCCTACGAGCAGTACTTC. The variable domain in full, completed from reference TRBV7-8 and TRBJ2-7, reads GAGVSQSPRYKVAKRGQDVALRCDPISGHVSLFWYQQALGQGPEFLTYFQNEAQLDKSGLPSDRFFAERPEGSVSTLKIQRTQQEDSAVYLCASSLPGTPYSSYEQYFGPGTRLTVT.

In this sample, this clone turned up once. The gene calls are TRBV29-1 and TRBJ2-3; 10 bases are shared with TRBD2. The germline V gene has CDR1 SQVTM and CDR2 ANQGSEA. The V segment lost 4 bases and the J segment 1 base; nucleotides outside the gene matches: 8. This CDR3 is built from 16 residues. The CDR3 DNA reads TGCAGCGTTGCTAAGCGGGGGGGCCTTGGCACAGATACGCAGTATTTT. Encoded protein: CSVAKRGGLGTDTQYF.

V and J are TRBV19 and TRBJ2-7, with a tentative D call TRBD1 (5 bases). The V end was cut by 0 bases, the J end by 5 bases, with 14 bases between. CDR1 is LNHDA and CDR2 is SQIVND in the germline V gene (reference sequence). This CDR3 is built from 15 residues. The CDR3 DNA follows: TGTGCCAGTAGTATAGATGGGGCAGGGATTAACGAGCAGTACTTC. Its translation is CASSIDGAGINEQYF.

The J gene is TRBJ1-2, the V gene TRBV19; the D gene is possibly TRBD1 (6 bases). Germline V gives CDR1 LNHDA, CDR2 SQIVND (reference sequence). V lost 7 bases to trimming and J lost 6 bases, with 15 bases between them. This CDR3 contains 13 residues. The CDR3 reads CASTEDRGHGYTF. The CDR3 coding sequence is TGTGCCAGTACCGAGGACAGAGGGCATGGCTACACCTTC.

The chain combines TRBV5-6 with TRBJ1-5; D uncertain. This CDR3 is 12 amino acids long. The V end lost 4 bases, the J end lost 7 bases, and 9 bases lay between the germline ends. In germline, CDR1 is SGHDT, CDR2 YYEEEE. The CDR3 DNA reads as TGTGCCAGCAGCGTGGGCGCGCAGCCCCAGCATTTT. This codes for CASSVGAQPQHF. Full variable domain (missing parts from reference TRBV5-6 and TRBJ1-5): DAGVTQSPTHLIKTRGQQVTLRCSPKSGHDTVSWYQQALGQGPQFIFQYYEEEERQRGNFPDRFSGHQFPNYSSELNVNALLLGDSALYLCASSVGAQPQHFGDGTRLSIL.

The J gene is TRBJ2-3, the V gene TRBV13, with TRBD2 matching over 7 bases. CDR3 length equals 15 residues. The ends lost 1 base at V and 0 bases at J; junction bases unmatched: 1. Per germline, CDR1 PRHDT and CDR2 FYEKMQ (reference sequence). CDR3 protein: CASSLERGSTDTQYF. CDR3 nucleotide sequence: TGTGCCAGCAGCTTAGAGCGGGGAAGCACAGATACGCAGTATTTT.

The chain employs TRBV7-8 and TRBJ1-2, with D unresolved. This CDR3 is built from 15 residues. CDR1 is SGHVS, CDR2 FQNEAQ, per germline. The V end was cut by 3 bases, the J end by 8 bases, with 19 bases between. The CDR3, as DNA: TGTGCCAGCAGCTTTCCGCCCCCCGATTTTTACGGCTACACCTTC. It encodes CASSFPPPDFYGYTF.

This rearrangement joins TRBV4-1 to TRBJ2-7; 10 bases match TRBD1. The CDR3 has 15 amino acids. The V and J ends lost 4 bases and 0 bases, in that order; junction bases with no gene match: 3. Germline CDR1 reads MGHRA; CDR2 reads YSYEKL. The CDR3 here is CASSLRTGGSYEQYF. The CDR3 nucleotides are TGCGCCAGCAGCCTCCGGACAGGGGGCTCCTACGAGCAGTACTTC.

V and J are TRBV19 and TRBJ1-5, with D hard to call. V was pared by 5 bases and J by 10 bases, with 21 bases between. The length of the CDR3 is 15 residues. CDR1 and CDR2 (germline): LNHDA, SQIVND (reference sequence). The CDR3 loop reads CASSSWQPSVLPQHF. CDR3 bases: TGTGCCAGTAGTTCGTGGCAGCCAAGTGTCCTTCCCCAGCATTTT.

The chain employs TRBV7-3 and TRBJ2-1; D is possibly TRBD1 (5 bases). The CDR3 is 16 residues long. Deletions cut 0 bases from V and 6 bases from J, with 15 bases between. The germline V gene has CDR1 SGHTA and CDR2 FQGTGA. The chain's CDR3 is CASSLTSSQGANEQFF. Written as DNA, the CDR3 is TGTGCCAGCAGCTTAACGTCCAGTCAAGGGGCCAATGAGCAGTTCTTC.

This clone has just one count. The chain joins TRBV4-1 to TRBJ2-1; D might be TRBD1 (6 bases). The V end lost 1 base, the J end lost 10 bases, and 17 bases lay between the germline ends. CDR1 and CDR2 (germline): MGHRA, YSYEKL. The CDR3 contains 15 residues. The CDR3 protein is CASSQAQTIRGEQFF. In nucleotides, the CDR3 is TGCGCCAGCAGCCAAGCCCAAACTATAAGGGGGGAGCAGTTCTTC.

The chain recombines TRBV5-6 with TRBJ1-2; D unclear. This CDR3 contains 12 residues. The germline CDR1 and CDR2 sequences are SGHDT and YYEEEE. V was trimmed by 2 bases and J by 5 bases, leaving 7 bases between them. CDR3 sequence (DNA): TGTGCCAGCAGCTTCGGTCCTTATGGCTACACCTTC. Protein product: CASSFGPYGYTF.

The chain combines TRBV9 with TRBJ1-5; D ambiguous. CDR1 and CDR2 from the germline V gene are SGDLS and YYNGEE. CDR3 length: 15 amino acids. Trimming stripped 0 bases from V and 2 bases from J, with 9 bases between. CDR3 region: CASSVGIWGNQPQHF. The CDR3, as DNA: TGTGCCAGCAGCGTAGGGATTTGGGGCAATCAGCCCCAGCATTTT.

The rearrangement uses TRBV7-2 and TRBJ1-3; 7 nucleotides line up with TRBD1. This CDR3 spans 14 amino acids. CDR1 and CDR2 from the germline V gene are SGHTA and FQGNSA. Losses at the gene ends were 5 bases for V and 6 bases for J; bases not matched to a gene: 7. CDR3: CASSPSGQLNTIYF. DNA for the CDR3: TGTGCCAGCAGCCCCTCGGGACAGTTAAACACCATATATTTT.

J is TRBJ1-5 and V is TRBV18; TRBD1 is a possible D gene (6 bases). Trimming pared 5 bases from V and 7 bases from J, leaving 15 bases between. Germline V gene lookup returns CDR1 KGHSH and CDR2 LQKENI. The CDR3 consists of 14 residues. The CDR3 reads CASSSSQGSQPQHF. The CDR3 DNA reads TGTGCCAGCTCATCCTCGCAGGGGTCCCAGCCCCAGCATTTT.

The chain employs TRBV6-5 and TRBJ1-2; D remains ambiguous. Germline assignment: CDR1 MNHEY and CDR2 SVGAGI. The length of the CDR3 is 15 residues. Trimming shortened V by 2 bases and J by 4 bases, and 14 bases separated the two germline ends. Here the CDR3 DNA reads TGTGCCAGCAGTTACAATGTCTTCCAGGCCTATGGCTACACCTTC. It specifies CASSYNVFQAYGYTF.

The gene calls are TRBV6-6 and TRBJ2-7, with 8 bases lining up with TRBD1. The junction had 6 bases not matched to a gene; V was cut back by 6 bases and J by 5 bases. The CDR3 has 13 residues. Germline V gene data show CDR1 as MNHNY and CDR2 as SVGAGI (reference sequence). The CDR3, as DNA: TGTGCCAGCAGCCGAGGACAGGGAAACGAGCAGTACTTC. This sequence encodes CASSRGQGNEQYF.

This rearrangement joins TRBV2 to TRBJ1-1; no reliable D call. Trimming removed 8 bases from V and 1 base from J, with 8 bases in between. The CDR3 loop spans 12 amino acids. Per germline, CDR1 SNHLY and CDR2 FYNNEI. CDR3 loop: CASPSSNTEAFF. DNA of the CDR3: TGTGCCAGCCCAAGTTCGAACACTGAAGCTTTCTTT.

The V and J genes are TRBV18 and TRBJ1-5; D is ambiguous. V was trimmed by 2 bases and J by 6 bases, leaving 14 bases between them. This CDR3 spans 15 amino acids. From germline, CDR1 is KGHSH and CDR2 LQKENI. The CDR3 sequence: CASSPWGGRGQPQHF. The DNA of the CDR3 is TGTGCCAGCTCACCATGGGGAGGGCGGGGTCAGCCCCAGCATTTT.

This sequence joins TRBV10-3 and TRBJ2-6, with 10 bases identical to TRBD1. The CDR3 length is 17 residues. Germline values: CDR1 ENHRY, CDR2 SYGVKD. The V and J ends lost 6 bases and 0 bases, in that order; junction bases with no gene match: 5. The CDR3 region has the DNA TGTGCCATCAGCACCGGGGACAGGGGCTCTGGGGCCAACGTCCTGACTTTC. Translated: CAISTGDRGSGANVLTF.

The chain recombines TRBV5-1 with TRBJ2-1; 7 bases agree with TRBD1. Germline V CDR1 and CDR2: SGHRS, YFSETQ. The CDR3 has 15 residues. V dropped 7 bases and J dropped 6; count of bases not matched to a gene: 13. This chain's CDR3 is CASYPWDRISNEQFF. CDR3 coding DNA: TGCGCCAGCTACCCCTGGGACAGAATATCCAATGAGCAGTTCTTC.

The J gene is TRBJ1-5, the V gene TRBV10-2; TRBD1 might be the D (6 bases). CDR3 size: 14 residues. The germline CDR1 and CDR2 sequences are WSHSY and SAAADI. V was trimmed by 7 bases and J by 4 bases, leaving 14 bases between them. CDR3 DNA: TGCGCCAGCACCACAGGGACGGGGAATCAGCCCCAGCATTTT. Encoded protein: CASTTGTGNQPQHF.

The chain couples TRBV29-1 to TRBJ1-4, with a weak D call TRBD1 (6 bases). There are 13 residues in the CDR3. Germline loops: CDR1 SQVTM, CDR2 ANQGSEA. Trimming stripped 7 bases from V and 3 bases from J, with 12 bases between. The CDR3 spells CSAGALANEKLFF. In DNA, the CDR3 is TGCAGCGCGGGGGCTCTGGCTAATGAAAAACTGTTTTTT.

V and J are TRBV6-5 and TRBJ2-7; 10 nucleotides align to TRBD1. This CDR3 region has 15 residues. V lost 5 bases, J lost 3 bases, and 7 bases stayed unmatched. Germline V lookup: CDR1 MNHEY, CDR2 SVGAGI. CDR3 bases: TGTGCCAGCAGTAATCCAGGGACAGGGGACTACGAGCAGTACTTC. As protein: CASSNPGTGDYEQYF.

This rearrangement joins TRBV5-8 to TRBJ2-2, with D unresolved. The CDR3 totals 12 residues. V shed 5 bases and J shed 4 bases, with 6 bases lying between them. The germline V gene has CDR1 SGHTS and CDR2 YDEGEE. The CDR3 DNA reads as TGTGCCAGCAGTCGGCGCACCGGGGAGCTGTTTTTT. Translation: CASSRRTGELFF.

This clone was counted once. The V call is TRBV9, the J call TRBJ1-1, with D unclear. V lost 4 bases to trimming and J lost 0 bases, with 13 bases between them. The germline V gene encodes CDR1 SGDLS and CDR2 YYNGEE. CDR3 length: 15 amino acids. Written as DNA, the CDR3 is TGTGCCAGCAGCCCGGAGGGAGGGATGAACACTGAAGCTTTCTTT. This gives the protein CASSPEGGMNTEAFF.

The J gene is TRBJ1-2, the V gene TRBV5-1; 12 nucleotides line up with TRBD1. Looked up from germline, CDR1 is SGHRS and CDR2 is YFSETQ. The CDR3 runs to 16 residues. J was trimmed by 4 bases and V by 2 bases; bases with no gene match: 6. The CDR3 protein is CASSFWDRGLGYGYTF. CDR3 coding DNA: TGCGCCAGCAGCTTCTGGGACAGGGGGCTTGGCTATGGCTACACCTTC.

The chain couples TRBV7-8 to TRBJ1-5; D unclear. This CDR3 region has 15 residues. Germline-derived CDR1 and CDR2 are SGHVS and FQNEAQ. V lost 3 bases and J lost 2, with 11 bases in between. Here the CDR3 reads CASSFGGLGNQPQHF. The CDR3 bases are TGTGCCAGCAGCTTTGGAGGGTTGGGCAATCAGCCCCAGCATTTT.